These T cell receptor beta chains were read from a single sample in a study of blood T cell repertoires in COVID-19. Assay used: immunoSEQ multiplex PCR; TCRdb lists only in-frame clones, some missing. The sample has 150,000 to 200,000 clones, about four fifths seen once. Sequenced sample: peripheral blood. The receptors shown here come from a man aged 18 to 30 with active or convalescent COVID-19. The CDR3 runs from the conserved cysteine through the conserved F or W. A D gene is named only where the DNA matches it firmly. Size is stated for part of the rows, as once, few or many counts, or as a class when the clone is expanded.

-,TRBJ2-3,-,TRBV6-5,TGTGCCAGCAGTTACTCGCCCGGGGTGGGGACAGATACGCAGTATTTT,CASSYSPGVGTDTQYF
-,TRBJ2-7,-,TRBV15,TGTGCCACCAGCAGAGATCTGAGGTACGAGCAGTACTTC,CATSRDLRYEQYF
once,TRBJ1-2,-,TRBV10-2,TGCGCCGGTTGCGGCCAAGGAGGCTATGGCTACACCTTC,CAGCGQGGYGYTF
-,TRBJ2-3,TRBD1,TRBV7-8,TGTGCCAGCAGCTTAGGCCGGGGACAGCGCACAGATACGCAGTATTTT,CASSLGRGQRTDTQYF
once,TRBJ2-1,-,TRBV30,TGTGCCTGCAAAACCGGGGGAAATGAGCAGTTCTTC,CACKTGGNEQFF
-,TRBJ2-1,-,TRBV6-6,TGTGCCAGCAGTTTGGACAGTTACAATGAGCAGTTCTTC,CASSLDSYNEQFF
-,TRBJ1-2,-,TRBV5-1,TGCGCCAGCAGCTTGGGTGGACAACTCACCTGGGGCTACACCTTC,CASSLGGQLTWGYTF
-,TRBJ1-3,TRBD1,TRBV5-6,TGTGCCAGCAGCTTGGCCGGGACAGCAAACTCTGGAAACACCATATATTTT,CASSLAGTANSGNTIYF
-,TRBJ1-2,-,TRBV7-2,TGTGCCAGCAGCTTAGGACCCCGAGGGGAGGGGATGGATGGCTACACCTTC,CASSLGPRGEGMDGYTF
-,TRBJ2-2,TRBD1,TRBV15,TGTGCCACCAGCCTTGGGACAGGGGGCACCGGGGAGCTGTTTTTT,CATSLGTGGTGELFF
-,TRBJ2-1,TRBD2,TRBV29-1,TGCAGCGTTGAGGCGGGAGGGAGTATAGGGGCCATCAAGTTCTTC,CSVEAGGSIGAIKFF
-,TRBJ1-4,-,TRBV2,TGTGCCAGCAGGCAGGGGTTTGAAAAACTGTTTTTT,CASRQGFEKLFF
-,TRBJ1-3,-,TRBV15,TGTGCCACCAGCAGAGATTTCAACAGCTTCTCCTCTGGAAACACCATATATTTT,CATSRDFNSFSSGNTIYF
-,TRBJ1-2,-,TRBV19,TGTGCCAGTACGGGCAGGGTGCGCGGCTACACCTTC,CASTGRVRGYTF
-,TRBJ1-2,-,TRBV18,TGTGCCAGCTCACCAAGGGACACCCCAGAGAGCTACACCTTC,CASSPRDTPESYTF
-,TRBJ2-6,-,TRBV2,TGTGCCAGCAATCGGGACATTTCTGGGGCCAACGTCCTGACTTTC,CASNRDISGANVLTF
-,TRBJ2-5,TRBD2,TRBV2,TGTGCCAGTCTAGCGGGAGGGTTTAGGGAGACCCAGTACTTC,CASLAGGFRETQYF
-,TRBJ1-2,-,TRBV3-1/TRBV3-2,TGTGCCAGCAGCCGGGGACATCTTAACTATGGCTACACCTTC,CASSRGHLNYGYTF
-,TRBJ1-5,TRBD1,TRBV5-5,TGTGCCAGCAGCTTGACCCGACAGGGGGCAAGGAGCAATCAGCCCCAGCATTTT,CASSLTRQGARSNQPQHF
-,TRBJ2-7,TRBD2,TRBV11-2,TGTGCCAGCAGCTTACACGGACTAGCGGGGCTCGGGGGTGAGCAGTACTTC,CASSLHGLAGLGGEQYF
-,TRBJ1-2,-,TRBV6-5,TGTGCCAGCAGTTACGACTCTCGGGGTAGCTATGGCTACACCTTC,CASSYDSRGSYGYTF
-,TRBJ1-2,TRBD1,TRBV28,TGTGCCAGCACGCTCCTACCGGGACAGGGGGCGAGTGGCTACACCTTC,CASTLLPGQGASGYTF
-,TRBJ2-3,TRBD2,TRBV7-9,TGTGCCAGCAGCCAAGCGGGACTTCGCACAGATACGCAGTATTTT,CASSQAGLRTDTQYF
-,TRBJ1-4,TRBD1,TRBV18,TGTGCCAGCTCACCGACAGGGTCGTATGAAAAACTGTTTTTT,CASSPTGSYEKLFF
-,TRBJ1-6,TRBD1,TRBV27,TGTGCCAGCAGTTTATCGCGACAGGGTGGTAATTCACCCCTCCACTTT,CASSLSRQGGNSPLHF
-,TRBJ1-2,TRBD1,TRBV5-1,TGCGCCAGCAGCTCCGGACAGGCCGACCTCTATGGCTACACCTTC,CASSSGQADLYGYTF
-,TRBJ1-4,TRBD1,TRBV5-8,TGTGCCAGCAGCCAAAAGGGGGGGACAGGGCGAGAAAAACTGTTTTTT,CASSQKGGTGREKLFF
-,TRBJ2-2,-,TRBV3-1/TRBV3-2,TGTGCCAGCAGCCAACAGGGTAGCACCGGGGAGCTGTTTTTT,CASSQQGSTGELFF
-,TRBJ1-1,TRBD1,TRBV19,TGTGCCAGTAGTGACAGGGTGGTGACTGAAGCTTTCTTT,CASSDRVVTEAFF
-,TRBJ1-6,TRBD1,TRBV5-5,TGTGCCAGCAGCCCAGACAGGGGGAGCTCCTATAATTCACCCCTCCACTTT,CASSPDRGSSYNSPLHF
-,TRBJ2-3,TRBD1,TRBV15,TGTGCCACCAGCGGGACAGTTTTGACAGATACGCAGTATTTT,CATSGTVLTDTQYF
-,TRBJ2-3,TRBD2,TRBV11-3,TGTGCCAGCAGCCCTGGGACTAGCGGGAGTATGGATACGCAGTATTTT,CASSPGTSGSMDTQYF
once,TRBJ2-7,TRBD1,TRBV28,TGTGCCAGCACCTTGACAGGGGGAGTCTACGAGCAGTACTTC,CASTLTGGVYEQYF
-,TRBJ2-2,-,TRBV10-1,TGCGCCAGCAGTTTCCTCGGTCTAGCGACGAACACCGGGGAGCTGTTTTTT,CASSFLGLATNTGELFF
-,TRBJ1-2,-,TRBV12-3/TRBV12-4,TGTGCCAGCAGCCCCGGGACATCTGGCTACACCTTC,CASSPGTSGYTF
-,TRBJ2-1,TRBD2,TRBV3-1/TRBV3-2,TGTGCCAGCAGCTATCCCGGGACTAGCGGGAGCCATGAGCAGTTCTTC,CASSYPGTSGSHEQFF
-,TRBJ2-1,-,TRBV10-3,TGTGCCATCAGGAACACGGGTGTGGATGAGCAGTTCTTC,CAIRNTGVDEQFF
-,TRBJ1-1,TRBD1,TRBV15,TGTGCCACCAGCAGTGCAGGGGGAGTGAACACTGAAGCTTTCTTT,CATSSAGGVNTEAFF
-,TRBJ2-7,-,TRBV3-1/TRBV3-2,TGTGCCAGCAGCCCCCGGACAGCCTACGAGCAGTACTTC,CASSPRTAYEQYF
few,TRBJ1-1,-,TRBV14,TGTGCCAGCAGCCAAGATCCTCCAGTCAACACTGAAGCTTTCTTT,CASSQDPPVNTEAFF
once,TRBJ1-6,TRBD1,TRBV10-3,TGTGCCATCAGTGAGCCAGGGGGCAATTCACCCCTCCACTTT,CAISEPGGNSPLHF
few,TRBJ2-6,-,TRBV29-1,TGCAGCGTTGATCGGGGGGCCAACGTCCTGACTTTC,CSVDRGANVLTF
-,TRBJ1-1,TRBD1,TRBV11-2,TGTGCCAGCAGGGGACAGACGAACACTGAAGCTTTCTTT,CASRGQTNTEAFF
-,TRBJ2-7,-,TRBV7-2,TGTGCCAGCAGCTTGGGAGTCAAAACCTACGGGCAGTACTTC,CASSLGVKTYGQYF